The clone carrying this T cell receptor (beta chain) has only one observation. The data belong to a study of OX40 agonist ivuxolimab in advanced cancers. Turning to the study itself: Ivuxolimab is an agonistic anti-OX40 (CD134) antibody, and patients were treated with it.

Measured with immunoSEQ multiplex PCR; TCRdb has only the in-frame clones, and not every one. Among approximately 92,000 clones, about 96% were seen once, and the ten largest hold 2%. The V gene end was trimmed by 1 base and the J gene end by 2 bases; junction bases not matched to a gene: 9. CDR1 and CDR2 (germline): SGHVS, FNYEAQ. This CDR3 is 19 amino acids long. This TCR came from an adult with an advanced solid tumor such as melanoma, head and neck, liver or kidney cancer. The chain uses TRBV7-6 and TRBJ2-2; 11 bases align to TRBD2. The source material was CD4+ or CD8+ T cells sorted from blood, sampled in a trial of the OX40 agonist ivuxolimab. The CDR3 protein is CASSLGERLAGYNTGELFF. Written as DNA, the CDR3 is TGTGCCAGCAGCTTAGGGGAAAGACTAGCGGGATATAACACCGGGGAGCTGTTTTTT.